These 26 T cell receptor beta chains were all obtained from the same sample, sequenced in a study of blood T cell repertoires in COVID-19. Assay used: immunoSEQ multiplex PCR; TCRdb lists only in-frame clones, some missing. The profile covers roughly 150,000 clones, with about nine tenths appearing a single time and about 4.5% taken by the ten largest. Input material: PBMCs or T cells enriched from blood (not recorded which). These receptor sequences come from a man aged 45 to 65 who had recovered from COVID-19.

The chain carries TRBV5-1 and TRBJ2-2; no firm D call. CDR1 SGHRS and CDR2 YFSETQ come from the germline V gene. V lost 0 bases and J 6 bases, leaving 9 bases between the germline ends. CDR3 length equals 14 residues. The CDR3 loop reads CASSLVGNAGELFF. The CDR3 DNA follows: TGCGCCAGCAGCTTGGTGGGCAACGCCGGGGAGCTGTTTTTT.

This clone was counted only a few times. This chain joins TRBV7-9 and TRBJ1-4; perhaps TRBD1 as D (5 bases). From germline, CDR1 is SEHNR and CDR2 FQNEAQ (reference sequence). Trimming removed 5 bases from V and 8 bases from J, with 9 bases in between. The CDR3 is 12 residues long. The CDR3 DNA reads TGTGCCAGCAGCCGAGACAGCGAAAAACTGTTTTTT. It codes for CASSRDSEKLFF.

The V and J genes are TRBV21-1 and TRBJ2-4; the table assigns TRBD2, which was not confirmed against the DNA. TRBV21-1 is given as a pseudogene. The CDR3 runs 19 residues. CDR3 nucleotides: TGTGCCAGCAGCACCGGGACTAGCGGGACTACGCTAGCCAAAAACATTCAGTACTTC. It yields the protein CASSTGTSGTTLAKNIQYF.

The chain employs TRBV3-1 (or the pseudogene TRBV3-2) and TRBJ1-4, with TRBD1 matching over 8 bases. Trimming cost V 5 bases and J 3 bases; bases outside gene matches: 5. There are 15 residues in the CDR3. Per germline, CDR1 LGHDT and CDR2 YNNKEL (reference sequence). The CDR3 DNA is TGTGCCAGCAGCGCTCGACAGGGGTCTAATGAAAAACTGTTTTTT. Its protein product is CASSARQGSNEKLFF.

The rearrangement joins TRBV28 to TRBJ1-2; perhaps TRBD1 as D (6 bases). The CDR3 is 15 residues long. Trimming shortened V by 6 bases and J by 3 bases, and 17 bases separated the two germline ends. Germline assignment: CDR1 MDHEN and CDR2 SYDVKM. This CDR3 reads CASSPAGGPDYGYTF. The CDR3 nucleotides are TGTGCCAGCAGCCCCGCGGGGGGGCCTGACTATGGCTACACCTTC.

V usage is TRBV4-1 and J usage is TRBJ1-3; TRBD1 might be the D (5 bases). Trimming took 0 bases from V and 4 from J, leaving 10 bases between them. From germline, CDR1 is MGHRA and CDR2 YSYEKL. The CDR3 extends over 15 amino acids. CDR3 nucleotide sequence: TGCGCCAGCAGCCAAGATATAGGGGCCGGAAACACCATATATTTT. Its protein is CASSQDIGAGNTIYF.

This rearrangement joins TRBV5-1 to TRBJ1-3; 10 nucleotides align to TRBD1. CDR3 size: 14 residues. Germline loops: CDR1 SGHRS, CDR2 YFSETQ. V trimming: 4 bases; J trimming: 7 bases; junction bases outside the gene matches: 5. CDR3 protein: CASSMGQGTNTIYF. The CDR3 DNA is TGCGCCAGCAGCATGGGACAGGGGACTAACACCATATATTTT.

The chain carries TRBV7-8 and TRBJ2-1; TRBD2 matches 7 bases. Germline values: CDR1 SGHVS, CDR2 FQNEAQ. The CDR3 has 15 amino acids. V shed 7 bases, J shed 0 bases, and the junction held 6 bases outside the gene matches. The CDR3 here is CASIPGGSSYNEQFF. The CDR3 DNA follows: TGTGCCAGCATCCCGGGGGGAAGCTCCTACAATGAGCAGTTCTTC. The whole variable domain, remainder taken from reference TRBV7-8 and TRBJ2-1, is GAGVSQSPRYKVAKRGQDVALRCDPISGHVSLFWYQQALGQGPEFLTYFQNEAQLDKSGLPSDRFFAERPEGSVSTLKIQRTQQEDSAVYLCASIPGGSSYNEQFFGPGTRLTVL.

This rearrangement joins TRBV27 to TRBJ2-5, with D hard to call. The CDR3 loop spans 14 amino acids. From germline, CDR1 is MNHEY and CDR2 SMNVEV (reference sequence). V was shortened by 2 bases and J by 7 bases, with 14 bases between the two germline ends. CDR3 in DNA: TGTGCCAGCAGTTTAGGCACGCTCCTGGCGACCCAGTACTTC. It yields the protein CASSLGTLLATQYF.

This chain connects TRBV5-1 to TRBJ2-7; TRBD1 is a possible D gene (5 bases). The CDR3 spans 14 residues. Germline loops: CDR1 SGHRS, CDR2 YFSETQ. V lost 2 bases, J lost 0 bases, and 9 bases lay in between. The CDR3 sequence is CASSFRQNSYEQYF. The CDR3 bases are TGCGCCAGCAGCTTTAGACAGAACTCCTACGAGCAGTACTTC. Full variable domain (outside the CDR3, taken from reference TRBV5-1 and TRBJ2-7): KAGVTQTPRYLIKTRGQQVTLSCSPISGHRSVSWYQQTPGQGLQFLFEYFSETQRNKGNFPGRFSGRQFSNSRSEMNVSTLELGDSALYLCASSFRQNSYEQYFGPGTRLTVT.

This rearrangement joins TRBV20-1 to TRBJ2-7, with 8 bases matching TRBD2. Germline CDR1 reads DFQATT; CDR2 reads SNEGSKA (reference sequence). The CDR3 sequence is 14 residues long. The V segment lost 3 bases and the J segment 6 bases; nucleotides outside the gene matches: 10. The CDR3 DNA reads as TGCAGTGCTAGTCTAGCGGGTGGTGGTCGCGAGCAGTACGTC. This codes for CSASLAGGGREQYV.

DNA of the CDR3: TGCGCCAGCAGCTCGACAGGGCTTGAGGCTTTCTTT. Translated: CASSSTGLEAFF. The J gene is TRBJ1-1, the V gene TRBV5-1, with TRBD1 identical over 7 bases. The CDR3 runs to 12 residues. The V gene end was trimmed by 3 bases and the J gene end by 11 bases; junction bases not matched to a gene: 7. The germline gives CDR1 SGHRS, CDR2 YFSETQ.

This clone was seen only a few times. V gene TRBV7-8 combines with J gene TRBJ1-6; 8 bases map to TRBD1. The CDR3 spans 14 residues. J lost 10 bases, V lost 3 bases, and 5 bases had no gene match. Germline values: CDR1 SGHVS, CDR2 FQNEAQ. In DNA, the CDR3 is TGTGCCAGCAGCTTGGACAGGGTTCGGTCACCCCTCCACTTT. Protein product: CASSLDRVRSPLHF. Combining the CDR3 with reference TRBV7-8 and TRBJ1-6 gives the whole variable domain GAGVSQSPRYKVAKRGQDVALRCDPISGHVSLFWYQQALGQGPEFLTYFQNEAQLDKSGLPSDRFFAERPEGSVSTLKIQRTQQEDSAVYLCASSLDRVRSPLHFGNGTRLTVT.

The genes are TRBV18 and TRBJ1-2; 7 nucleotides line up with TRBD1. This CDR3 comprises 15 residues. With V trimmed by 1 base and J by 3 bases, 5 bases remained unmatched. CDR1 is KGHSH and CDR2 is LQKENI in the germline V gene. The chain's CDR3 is CASSPLIQGDYGYTF. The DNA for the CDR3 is TGTGCCAGCTCACCACTCATTCAGGGGGACTATGGCTACACCTTC.

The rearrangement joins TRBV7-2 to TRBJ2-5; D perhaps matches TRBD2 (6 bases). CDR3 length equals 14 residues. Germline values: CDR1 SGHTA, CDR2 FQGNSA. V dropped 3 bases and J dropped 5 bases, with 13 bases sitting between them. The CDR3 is CASSLLLRGETQYF. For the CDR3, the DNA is TGTGCCAGCAGCTTGTTGTTGCGGGGCGAGACCCAGTACTTC.

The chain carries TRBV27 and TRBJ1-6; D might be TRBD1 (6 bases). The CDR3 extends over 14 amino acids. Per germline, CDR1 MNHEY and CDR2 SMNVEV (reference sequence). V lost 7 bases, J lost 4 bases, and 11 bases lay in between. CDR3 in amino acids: CASTRQGYNSPLHF. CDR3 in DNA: TGTGCCAGCACCCGCCAGGGGTATAATTCACCCCTCCACTTT.

In nucleotides, the CDR3 is TGTGCCAGCAGTGTGGAGACGGGAGAATCGGCTTTCTTT. Translation gives CASSVETGESAFF. This rearrangement joins TRBV2 to TRBJ1-1; D unclear. This CDR3 is 13 amino acids long. V was trimmed by 4 bases and J by 11 bases, leaving 17 bases between them. Germline values: CDR1 SNHLY, CDR2 FYNNEI.

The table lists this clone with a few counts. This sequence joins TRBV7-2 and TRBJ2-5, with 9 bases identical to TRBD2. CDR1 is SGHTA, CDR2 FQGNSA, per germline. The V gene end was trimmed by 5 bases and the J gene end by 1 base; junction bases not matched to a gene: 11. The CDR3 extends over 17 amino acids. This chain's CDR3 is CASSPRGASGVQETQYF. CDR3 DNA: TGTGCCAGCAGCCCTAGGGGGGCTAGCGGGGTCCAAGAGACCCAGTACTTC.

CDR3 sequence reads: CASSQTGFSGNTIYF. Written as DNA, the CDR3 is TGTGCCAGCAGCCAGACAGGGTTCTCTGGAAACACCATATATTTT. The chain recombines TRBV3-1 (or the pseudogene TRBV3-2) with TRBJ1-3; 7 bases fit TRBD1. This CDR3 is built from 15 residues. V lost 3 bases and J lost 0; bases outside the gene matches: 2. Germline assignment: CDR1 LGHDT and CDR2 YNNKEL (reference sequence).

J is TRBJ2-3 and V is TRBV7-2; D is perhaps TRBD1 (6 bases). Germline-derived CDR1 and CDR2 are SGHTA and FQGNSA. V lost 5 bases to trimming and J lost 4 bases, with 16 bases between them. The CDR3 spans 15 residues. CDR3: CASSQQGWWADTQYF. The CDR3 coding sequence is TGTGCCAGCAGCCAGCAGGGGTGGTGGGCAGATACGCAGTATTTT.

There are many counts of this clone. The CDR3 is CASSFDGTPDETQYF. The CDR3 DNA is TGTGCCAGCAGCTTTGACGGGACTCCCGATGAGACCCAGTACTTC. The chain joins TRBV7-8 to TRBJ2-5; D is possibly TRBD2 (6 bases). Per germline, CDR1 SGHVS and CDR2 FQNEAQ. The CDR3 consists of 15 residues. V was trimmed by 3 bases and J by 5 bases, leaving 16 bases between them. Full variable domain (rest looked up from reference TRBV7-8 and TRBJ2-5): GAGVSQSPRYKVAKRGQDVALRCDPISGHVSLFWYQQALGQGPEFLTYFQNEAQLDKSGLPSDRFFAERPEGSVSTLKIQRTQQEDSAVYLCASSFDGTPDETQYFGPGTRLLVL.

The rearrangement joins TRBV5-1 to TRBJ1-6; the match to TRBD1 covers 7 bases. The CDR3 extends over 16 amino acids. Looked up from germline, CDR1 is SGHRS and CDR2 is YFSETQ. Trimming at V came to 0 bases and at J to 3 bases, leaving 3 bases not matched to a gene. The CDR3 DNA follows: TGCGCCAGCAGCTTGGGCGGACAGGACTATAATTCACCCCTCCACTTT. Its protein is CASSLGGQDYNSPLHF.

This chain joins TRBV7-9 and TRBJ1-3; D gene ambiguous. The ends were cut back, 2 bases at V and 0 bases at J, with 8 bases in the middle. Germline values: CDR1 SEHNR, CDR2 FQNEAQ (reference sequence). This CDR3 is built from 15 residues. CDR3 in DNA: TGTGCCAGCAGCTTACGACGGGACTCTGGAAACACCATATATTTT. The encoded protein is CASSLRRDSGNTIYF.

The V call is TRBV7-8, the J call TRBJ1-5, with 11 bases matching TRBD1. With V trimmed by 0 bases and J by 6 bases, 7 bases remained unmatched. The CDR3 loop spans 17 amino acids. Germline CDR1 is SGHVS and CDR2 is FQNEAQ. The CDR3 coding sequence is TGTGCCAGCAGCTTAGCAGGACAGGGGGCAAGTCTTCAGCCCCAGCATTTT. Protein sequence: CASSLAGQGASLQPQHF.

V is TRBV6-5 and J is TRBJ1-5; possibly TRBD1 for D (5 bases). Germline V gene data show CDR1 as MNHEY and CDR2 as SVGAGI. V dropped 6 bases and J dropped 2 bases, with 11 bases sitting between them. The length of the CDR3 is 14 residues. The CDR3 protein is CASRRQSGNQPQHF. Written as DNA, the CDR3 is TGTGCCAGCAGAAGACAGAGTGGCAATCAGCCCCAGCATTTT.

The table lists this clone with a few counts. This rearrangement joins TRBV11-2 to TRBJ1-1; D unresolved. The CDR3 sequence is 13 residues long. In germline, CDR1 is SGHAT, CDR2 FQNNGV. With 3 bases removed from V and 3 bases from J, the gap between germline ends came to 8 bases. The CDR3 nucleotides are TGTGCCAGCAGCTTCGACGCGGACACTGAAGCTTTCTTT. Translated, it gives CASSFDADTEAFF. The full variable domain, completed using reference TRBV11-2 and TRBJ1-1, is EAGVAQSPRYKIIEKRQSVAFWCNPISGHATLYWYQQILGQGPKLLIQFQNNGVVDDSQLPKDRFSAERLKGVDSTLKIQPAKLEDSAVYLCASSFDADTEAFFGQGTRLTVV.